What follows describes a single T cell receptor (beta chain). This sample is drawn from a study of blood T cell repertoires in COVID-19. Study in general: The analysed material was cDNA or gDNA that came from T cells, B-cell-depleted T cells, or PBMCs.

It was during active infection that Seattle patients were enrolled and then longitudinally followed. As processed by the authors: Reference gene primer amplification in the assay estimated nucleated cell counts. Repertoires were generated with immunoSEQ multiplex PCR, while TCRdb's copy carries only in-frame clones and drops some. V and J calls and clone size are as listed in that table; D and trimming were resolved from the DNA. Found here are over 150,000 clones, approximately 87% of them singletons; the top ten hold approximately 10%. The V gene end was trimmed by 3 bases and the J gene end by 8 bases; junction bases not matched to a gene: 6. This CDR3 comprises 13 residues. Per germline, CDR1 KGHSH and CDR2 LQKENI.

Source material: peripheral blood. This receptor was taken from a woman aged 70 to 79 with COVID-19, enrolled during active disease. This sequence joins TRBV18 and TRBJ1-2; 7 bases line up with TRBD1. The CDR3 bases are TGTGCCAGCTCACCCGGGACAGAGAAGGGCTACACCTTC. It codes for CASSPGTEKGYTF.